Listed here are 10 T cell receptor beta chains from one sample, sequenced in a study of human T cells and chemical hapten exposure. Time point indicated: pre-sensitization, week 0. Noted treatment: therapeutic diphenylcyclopropenone sensitization with weekly scalp DPC. One entry per CDR3 protein results from TCRdb running MiXCR on the RACE reads. The table includes around 300,000 distinct CDR3 sequences, around 5% detected once. The starting material was whole blood, obtained in connection with sensitization to the hapten diphenylcyclopropenone (DPC). These receptors all stem from a woman between 18 and 30 years old with alopecia areata. Some clones in this sample may be carry-over from other donors' samples.

This clonotype was recorded many times. The V gene is TRBV20-1, the J gene TRBJ1-4; D is undetermined. This CDR3 comprises 16 residues. Germline CDR1 DFQATT, CDR2 SNEGSKA (reference sequence). V lost 1 base and J lost 4, with 16 bases in between. The DNA for the CDR3 is TGCAGTGCTAGAGGCCAAGGAGTTAATCTTAATGAAAAACTGTTTTTT. This sequence encodes CSARGQGVNLNEKLFF.

By share, this clonotype counts as medium-sized (0.01 to 0.1%). The genes are TRBV7-9 and TRBJ1-5; no definite D call. Looked up from germline, CDR1 is SEHNR and CDR2 is FQNEAQ (reference sequence). V lost 4 bases and J lost 9, with 7 bases in between. The CDR3 is 11 amino acids. CDR3 bases: TGTGCCAGCAGCTCCTCAGGGCCCCAGCATTTT. This sequence encodes CASSSSGPQHF.

A few counts support this clonotype. The chain combines TRBV12-3 or TRBV12-4 with TRBJ2-6, with D possibly matching TRBD2 (6 bases). This CDR3 region has 11 residues. Trimming removed 6 bases from V and 13 bases from J, with 10 bases in between. The CDR3 coding sequence is TGTGCCAGCAGCCCGGAGGGAGTCCTGACTTTC. Residues: CASSPEGVLTF.

The genes are TRBV7-9 and TRBJ2-7; 7 bases fit TRBD1. The CDR3 covers 14 residues. Germline V gives CDR1 SEHNR, CDR2 FQNEAQ (reference sequence). Unmatched junction bases numbered 7, after V lost 5 bases and J lost 3 bases. CDR3 loop: CASSRSGQVYEQYF. The CDR3 bases are TGTGCCAGCAGCCGTAGTGGACAGGTCTACGAGCAGTACTTC.

The rearrangement links TRBV5-6 to TRBJ1-2, with D unresolved. Germline loops: CDR1 SGHDT, CDR2 YYEEEE. The CDR3 extends over 11 amino acids. Trimming left V 0 bases short and J 14 bases short, with 11 bases between. DNA of the CDR3: TGTGCCAGCAGCTTGGCCCGGACCCGGACCTTC. Translation gives CASSLARTRTF.

Only a few counts were recorded for this clonotype. The chain links TRBV9 to TRBJ2-3; D possibly corresponds to TRBD1 (7 bases). Germline values: CDR1 SGDLS, CDR2 YYNGEE. Trimming stripped 3 bases from V and 6 bases from J, with 14 bases between. The CDR3 totals 14 residues. CDR3 region: CASSGGGGADTQYF. The CDR3 DNA sequence: TGTGCCAGCAGCGGTGGAGGGGGCGCGGATACGCAGTATTTT.

V and J are TRBV29-1 and TRBJ1-4; weak D call: TRBD1 (6 bases). The CDR3 is 14 residues long. Trimming left V 4 bases short and J 5 bases short, with 14 bases between. The germline gives CDR1 SQVTM, CDR2 ANQGSEA. CDR3 region: CSVVERTVNEKLFF. The CDR3 DNA follows: TGCAGCGTTGTTGAGAGGACAGTGAATGAAAAACTGTTTTTT.

V and J are TRBV7-2 and TRBJ1-2; 7 bases align to TRBD1. The V gene end was trimmed by 5 bases and the J gene end by 4 bases; junction bases not matched to a gene: 7. Looked up from germline, CDR1 is SGHTA and CDR2 is FQGNSA. This CDR3 is 14 amino acids long. CDR3 protein: CASSKRDRGYGYTF. The CDR3 DNA reads TGTGCCAGCAGCAAGAGGGACAGAGGCTATGGCTACACCTTC.

This clonotype came up a few times. This sequence joins TRBV15 and TRBJ2-5, with unresolved D. CDR1 LNHNV and CDR2 YYDKDF come from the germline V gene (reference sequence). Deletions cut 2 bases from V and 0 bases from J, with 4 bases between. The CDR3 is 13 amino acids. The CDR3 protein is CATSRRNQETQYF. CDR3 DNA sequence: TGTGCCACCAGCAGACGGAACCAAGAGACCCAGTACTTC.

This clonotype was seen a few times. This chain uses TRBV7-9 with TRBJ1-6, with TRBD1 identical over 8 bases. J was trimmed by 9 bases and V by 5 bases; bases with no gene match: 9. The CDR3 extends over 15 amino acids. Germline assignment: CDR1 SEHNR and CDR2 FQNEAQ (reference sequence). CDR3 nucleotide sequence: TGTGCCAGCAGCCCTGGGGGGACAGGTTCTTCACCCCTCCACTTT. This gives the protein CASSPGGTGSSPLHF.